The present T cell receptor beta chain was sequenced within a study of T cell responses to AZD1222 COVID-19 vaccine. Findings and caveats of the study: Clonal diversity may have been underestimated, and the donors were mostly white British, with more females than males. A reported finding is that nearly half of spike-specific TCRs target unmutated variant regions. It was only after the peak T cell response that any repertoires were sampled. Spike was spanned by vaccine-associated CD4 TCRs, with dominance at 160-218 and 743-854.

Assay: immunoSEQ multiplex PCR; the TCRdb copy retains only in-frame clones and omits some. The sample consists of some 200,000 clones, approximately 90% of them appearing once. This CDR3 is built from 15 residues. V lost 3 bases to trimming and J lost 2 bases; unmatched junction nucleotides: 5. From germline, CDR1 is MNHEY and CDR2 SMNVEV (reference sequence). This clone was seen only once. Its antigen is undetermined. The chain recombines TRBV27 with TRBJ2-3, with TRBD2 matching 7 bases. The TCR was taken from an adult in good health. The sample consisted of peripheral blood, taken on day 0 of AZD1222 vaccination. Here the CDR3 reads CASSLRLADTDTQYF. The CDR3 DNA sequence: TGTGCCAGCAGTTTGCGGCTAGCGGACACAGATACGCAGTATTTT.